The 21 T cell receptor beta chains below were found in one sample sequenced in a study of T cell repertoires in cytomegalovirus infection. TCRdb re-analysed the reads in MiXCR, keeping a single row per CDR3 protein. The table lists 150,000 to 200,000 distinct CDR3 sequences, about 18% of them singletons. Sequencing used CD8+ T cells from PBMCs. These receptors were obtained from a human donor in good health (CMV status not recorded). Some clones in this sample may be carry-over from other donors' samples.

This clonotype was found a few times. V and J are TRBV28 and TRBJ1-3; perhaps TRBD1 as D (5 bases). This CDR3 is 16 amino acids long. V shed 3 bases and J shed 4 bases, with 16 bases lying between them. CDR1 and CDR2 from the germline V gene are MDHEN and SYDVKM. CDR3 DNA sequence: TGTGCCAGCAGTTTCGAGGGGACCCCGGGCGGAAACACCATATATTTT. It translates to CASSFEGTPGGNTIYF.

The chain carries TRBV7-2 and TRBJ1-1; D gene unclear. V lost 1 base, J lost 2 bases, and 17 bases lay in between. This CDR3 has 17 residues. Per germline, CDR1 SGHTA and CDR2 FQGNSA. CDR3 residues: CASSLVGRGEANTEAFF. The DNA of the CDR3 is TGTGCCAGCAGCTTAGTAGGCAGAGGTGAGGCTAACACTGAAGCTTTCTTT.

The chain combines TRBV4-1 with TRBJ1-1; 7 positions agree with TRBD1. V shed 1 base and J 3 bases; nucleotides not matched to a gene: 11. The CDR3 sequence is 17 residues long. In germline, CDR1 is MGHRA, CDR2 YSYEKL. The CDR3 nucleotides read TGCGCCAGCAGCCAAGTTGGCAGGGGGGTCCGGGACACTGAAGCTTTCTTT. Protein product: CASSQVGRGVRDTEAFF.

This clonotype occurred many times. CDR3 sequence (DNA): TGTGCCAGCGCTTTGGACAATGAGCAGTTCTTC. Its protein product is CASALDNEQFF. The genes are TRBV28 and TRBJ2-1; D call uncertain. The length of the CDR3 is 11 residues. Between the trimmed V and J ends, which lost 8 bases and 5 bases, there was a span of 7 bases. Germline CDR1 and CDR2: MDHEN and SYDVKM.

In this sample, this clonotype turned up a few times. V is TRBV28 and J is TRBJ1-2; the match to TRBD1 covers 10 bases. Germline V gene data show CDR1 as MDHEN and CDR2 as SYDVKM. Unmatched junction bases numbered 6, after V lost 5 bases and J lost 6 bases. The CDR3 consists of 14 residues. CDR3 nucleotide sequence: TGTGCCAGCAGTAGGCCTGGACAGGGGGATGGCTACACCTTC. Its protein is CASSRPGQGDGYTF.

The J gene is TRBJ1-1, the V gene TRBV4-1, with unresolved D. The V gene lost 1 base and the J gene lost 4 bases, with 10 bases spanning the gap. From germline, CDR1 is MGHRA and CDR2 YSYEKL. This CDR3 contains 14 residues. CDR3 sequence: CASSQGVGITEAFF. In DNA form, the CDR3 reads TGCGCCAGCAGCCAAGGGGTAGGGATCACTGAAGCTTTCTTT.

The J gene is TRBJ2-3, the V gene TRBV7-6; TRBD2 might be the D (5 bases). Germline V gives CDR1 SGHVS, CDR2 FNYEAQ. There are 17 residues in the CDR3. The germline V and J ends were trimmed by 3 bases and 3 bases, with 19 bases remaining between them. The CDR3 DNA follows: TGTGCCAGCAGCTTCGTAAGCGGCCAGGATGGTACAGATACGCAGTATTTT. Translation: CASSFVSGQDGTDTQYF.

The chain joins TRBV6-2 or TRBV6-3 to TRBJ2-3; the match to TRBD2 covers 11 bases. Trimming cost V 6 bases and J 5 bases; bases outside gene matches: 10. CDR3 length: 16 residues. Germline CDR1 reads MNHEY; CDR2 reads SVGEGT. The CDR3 sequence is CASRLLAGGPEDTQYF. CDR3 nucleotides: TGTGCCAGCAGGCTCTTAGCGGGGGGGCCTGAAGATACGCAGTATTTT.

This clonotype appeared a few times. The chain couples TRBV23-1 to TRBJ1-1, with D perhaps TRBD1 (5 bases). TRBV23-1 is sorted into the ORF group, with uncertain function. CDR3 length: 23 residues. V lost 4 bases and J 5 bases, leaving 41 bases between the germline ends. CDR3 loop: CASSLPPKSIEGRTGGRGTEAFF. CDR3 sequence (DNA): TGCGCCAGCAGTCTACCCCCGAAATCAATCGAAGGACGGACGGGGGGAAGAGGGACTGAAGCTTTCTTT.

This clonotype was counted only a few times. J is TRBJ2-7 and V is TRBV7-2, with 8 positions matching TRBD2. This CDR3 has 14 amino acids. Germline V gene data show CDR1 as SGHTA and CDR2 as FQGNSA. The junction had 5 bases not matched to a gene; V was cut back by 5 bases and J by 2 bases. The DNA of the CDR3 is TGTGCCAGCAGCCCGACTAGCGACACCTACGAGCAGTACTTC. This codes for CASSPTSDTYEQYF.

This clonotype appeared a few times. The chain combines TRBV7-2 with TRBJ2-3; 8 bases map to TRBD2. CDR3 length equals 17 residues. Unmatched junction bases numbered 9, after V lost 2 bases and J lost 2 bases. Germline CDR1 reads SGHTA; CDR2 reads FQGNSA. CDR3 in DNA: TGTGCCAGCAGCTTATGGATAGCGGGAACTTCCACAGATACGCAGTATTTT. Amino acid sequence: CASSLWIAGTSTDTQYF. Drawing the rest from reference TRBV7-2 and TRBJ2-3, the complete variable domain is GAGVSQSPSNKVTEKGKDVELRCDPISGHTALYWYRQSLGQGLEFLIYFQGNSAPDKSGLPSDRFSAERTGGSVSTLTIQRTQQEDSAVYLCASSLWIAGTSTDTQYFGPGTRLTVL.

The gene calls are TRBV7-2 and TRBJ1-4; possibly TRBD1 for D (5 bases). The germline CDR1 and CDR2 sequences are SGHTA and FQGNSA. CDR3 length: 16 residues. V gave up 4 bases and J gave up 0 bases, with 12 bases separating them. CDR3 bases: TGTGCCAGCAGCTCCCTCCAGGGTACAACTAATGAAAAACTGTTTTTT. Amino acids: CASSSLQGTTNEKLFF. The full variable domain, its missing parts supplied by reference TRBV7-2 and TRBJ1-4, is GAGVSQSPSNKVTEKGKDVELRCDPISGHTALYWYRQSLGQGLEFLIYFQGNSAPDKSGLPSDRFSAERTGGSVSTLTIQRTQQEDSAVYLCASSSLQGTTNEKLFFGSGTQLSVL.

V is TRBV7-6 and J is TRBJ2-6, with D perhaps matching TRBD1 (7 bases). The CDR3 is 17 amino acids. V was trimmed by 8 bases and J by 2 bases, leaving 19 bases between them. The germline V gene encodes CDR1 SGHVS and CDR2 FNYEAQ. CDR3 in DNA: TGTGCCAGCGCGGCGGGACAGTCCACAGCTGGGGCCAACGTCCTGACTTTC. It is translated as CASAAGQSTAGANVLTF.

This clonotype appeared a single time. This sequence joins TRBV7-6 and TRBJ2-1, with D perhaps TRBD2 (6 bases). V was cut by 5 bases and J by 6 bases, with 17 bases left in between. This CDR3 spans 15 amino acids. Germline values: CDR1 SGHVS, CDR2 FNYEAQ. CDR3 sequence reads: CASSKTRMGGNEQFF. The CDR3 DNA reads TGTGCCAGCAGCAAAACTAGGATGGGAGGCAATGAGCAGTTCTTC.

The chain uses TRBV4-1 and TRBJ2-7, with a possible D match to TRBD1 (6 bases). The CDR3 is 12 residues long. The germline V and J ends were trimmed by 1 base and 7 bases, with 8 bases remaining between them. Germline CDR1 MGHRA, CDR2 YSYEKL. Here the CDR3 DNA reads TGCGCCAGCAGCCAAGTAAGGGGGGAGCAGTACTTC. Translated: CASSQVRGEQYF.

The J gene is TRBJ2-5, the V gene TRBV12-3 or TRBV12-4; TRBD1 matches at 9 bases. The junction had 4 bases not matched to a gene; V was cut back by 3 bases and J by 8 bases. The CDR3 consists of 13 residues. CDR3 region: CASSLWTGETQYF. In DNA form, the CDR3 reads TGTGCCAGCAGTTTGTGGACAGGGGAAACCCAGTACTTC.

This clonotype was observed a few times. The V call is TRBV2, the J call TRBJ2-1; TRBD2 agrees at 7 bases. Germline V gene lookup returns CDR1 SNHLY and CDR2 FYNNEI. Unmatched junction bases numbered 12, after V lost 5 bases and J lost 8 bases. The CDR3 is 15 residues long. CDR3 region: CASSTRLAASDEQFF. In DNA, the CDR3 is TGTGCCAGCAGTACCCGACTAGCAGCGAGCGATGAGCAGTTCTTC.

J is TRBJ1-1 and V is TRBV15; D ambiguous. The V gene lost 5 bases and the J gene lost 5 bases, with 6 bases spanning the gap. CDR3 length equals 11 residues. CDR1 LNHNV and CDR2 YYDKDF come from the germline V gene (reference sequence). CDR3 protein: CATSAGTEAFF. CDR3 in DNA: TGTGCCACCAGCGCCGGGACTGAAGCTTTCTTT.

In its sample, this clonotype was seen a few times. V gene TRBV25-1 combines with J gene TRBJ1-5; maybe TRBD1 (6 bases). Trimming shortened V by 3 bases and J by 2 bases, and 11 bases separated the two germline ends. CDR3 length: 15 residues. Germline CDR1 reads MGHDK; CDR2 reads SYGVNS. The CDR3 DNA sequence: TGTGCCAGCAGTGAGCCCGGGGGCGGCAATCAGCCCCAGCATTTT. This translates into CASSEPGGGNQPQHF.

The chain links TRBV4-1 to TRBJ1-1; 7 bases are shared with TRBD1. The CDR3 sequence is 13 residues long. Germline V gives CDR1 MGHRA, CDR2 YSYEKL. V gave up 1 base and J gave up 11 bases; unmatched junction bases: 7. The CDR3 region is CASSQVRDSWAFF. The CDR3 nucleotides are TGCGCCAGCAGCCAAGTTAGGGACAGTTGGGCTTTCTTT.

The chain joins TRBV7-9 to TRBJ2-1; possible D gene TRBD1, 7 bases. Trimming pared 4 bases from V and 10 bases from J, leaving 17 bases between. Germline V gene lookup returns CDR1 SEHNR and CDR2 FQNEAQ (reference sequence). The CDR3 is 14 residues long. The CDR3 DNA follows: TGTGCCAGCAGCTCGGCAGGGGGGAACGGAGAGCAGTTCTTC. It specifies CASSSAGGNGEQFF.